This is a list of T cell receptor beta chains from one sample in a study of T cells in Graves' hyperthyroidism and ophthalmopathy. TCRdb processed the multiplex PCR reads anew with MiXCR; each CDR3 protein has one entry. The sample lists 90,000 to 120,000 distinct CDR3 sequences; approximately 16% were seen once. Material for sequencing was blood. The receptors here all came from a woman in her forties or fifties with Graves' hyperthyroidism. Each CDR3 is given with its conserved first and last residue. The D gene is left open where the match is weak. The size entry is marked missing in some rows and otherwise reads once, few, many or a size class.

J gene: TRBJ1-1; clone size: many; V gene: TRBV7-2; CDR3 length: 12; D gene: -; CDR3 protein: CASSLLGIEASF; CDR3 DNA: TGTGCCAGCAGCTTATTGGGTATTGAAGCTTCCTTT
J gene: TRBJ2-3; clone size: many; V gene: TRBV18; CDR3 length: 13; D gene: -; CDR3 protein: CASSPLNTDTQYF; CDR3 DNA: TGTGCCAGCTCACCACTAAACACAGATACGCAGTATTTT
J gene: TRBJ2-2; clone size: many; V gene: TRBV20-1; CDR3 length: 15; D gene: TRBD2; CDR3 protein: CSARERESVTGELFF; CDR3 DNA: TGCAGTGCTAGAGAGCGGGAGTCGGTCACCGGGGAGCTGTTTTTT
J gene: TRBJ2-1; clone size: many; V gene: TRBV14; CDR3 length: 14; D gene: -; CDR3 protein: CASRNWSSYNEQFF; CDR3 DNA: TGTGCCAGCAGAAACTGGAGCTCCTACAATGAGCAGTTCTTC
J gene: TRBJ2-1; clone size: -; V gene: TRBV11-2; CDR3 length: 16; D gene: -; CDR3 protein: CASSLDSQLVSNEQFF; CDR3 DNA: TGTGCCAGCAGCTTAGATAGCCAGCTGGTTTCGAATGAGCAGTTCTTC
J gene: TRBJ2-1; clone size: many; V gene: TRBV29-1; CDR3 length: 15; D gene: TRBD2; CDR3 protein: CSAAPLAGVSNEQFF; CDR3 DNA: TGCAGCGCCGCTCCTCTAGCGGGAGTTAGCAATGAGCAGTTCTTC
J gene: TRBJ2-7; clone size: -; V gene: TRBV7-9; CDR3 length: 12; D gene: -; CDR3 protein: CASSPPGSEQYF; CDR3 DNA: TGTGCCAGCAGCCCGCCCGGGAGCGAGCAGTACTTC
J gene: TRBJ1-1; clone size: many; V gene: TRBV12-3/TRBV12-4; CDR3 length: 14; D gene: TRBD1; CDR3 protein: CASRKGGGGTEAFF; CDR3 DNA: TGTGCCAGCAGAAAAGGGGGCGGAGGCACTGAAGCTTTCTTT
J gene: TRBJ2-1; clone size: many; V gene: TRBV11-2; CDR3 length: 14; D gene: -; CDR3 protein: CASSLVTPYNEQFF; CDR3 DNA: TGTGCCAGCAGCTTAGTGACTCCCTACAATGAGCAGTTCTTC
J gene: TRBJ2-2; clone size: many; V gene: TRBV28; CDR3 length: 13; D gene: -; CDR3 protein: CASSAANTGELFF; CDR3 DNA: TGTGCCAGCAGTGCCGCAAACACCGGGGAGCTGTTTTTT
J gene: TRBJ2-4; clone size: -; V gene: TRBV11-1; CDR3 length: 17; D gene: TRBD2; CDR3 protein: CASSSPPTSGRWNIQYF; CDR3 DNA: TGTGCCAGCAGTTCCCCCCCGACTAGCGGGAGATGGAACATTCAGTACTTC
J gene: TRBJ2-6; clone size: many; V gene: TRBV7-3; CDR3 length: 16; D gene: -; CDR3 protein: CASSLQGGSGANVLTF; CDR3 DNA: TGTGCCAGCAGCTTACAGGGAGGCTCTGGGGCCAACGTCCTGACTTTC
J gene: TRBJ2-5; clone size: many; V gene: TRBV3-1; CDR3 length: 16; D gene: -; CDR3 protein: CASSQIASRIQETQYF; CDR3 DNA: TGTGCCAGCAGCCAAATCGCTAGCAGGATACAAGAGACCCAGTACTTC
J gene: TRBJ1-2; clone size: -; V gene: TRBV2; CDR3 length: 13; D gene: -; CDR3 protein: CASSGQVSYGYTF; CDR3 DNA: TGTGCCAGCAGTGGACAGGTTTCCTATGGCTACACCTTC
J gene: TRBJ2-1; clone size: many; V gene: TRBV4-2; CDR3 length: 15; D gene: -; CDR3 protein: CASSQGTGPSNEQFF; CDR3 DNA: TGTGCCAGCAGCCAAGGCACGGGACCCAGCAATGAGCAGTTCTTC
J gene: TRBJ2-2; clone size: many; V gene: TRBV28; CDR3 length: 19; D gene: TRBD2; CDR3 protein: CASSPHWARELLNTGELFF; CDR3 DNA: TGTGCCAGCAGTCCCCATTGGGCGCGGGAGCTTCTTAACACCGGGGAGCTGTTTTTT
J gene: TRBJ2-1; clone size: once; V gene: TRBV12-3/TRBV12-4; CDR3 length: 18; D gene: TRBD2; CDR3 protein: CASRPGLAGPGLYNEQFF; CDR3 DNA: TGTGCCAGCAGGCCGGGACTAGCGGGACCTGGTCTCTACAATGAGCAGTTCTTC
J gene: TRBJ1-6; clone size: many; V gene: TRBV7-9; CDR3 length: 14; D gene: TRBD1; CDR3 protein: CASSFLTGGSPLHF; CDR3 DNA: TGTGCCAGCAGCTTTTTGACAGGGGGCTCACCCCTCCACTTT
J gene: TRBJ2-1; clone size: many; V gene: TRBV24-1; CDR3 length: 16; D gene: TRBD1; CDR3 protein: CATSDFPGGSYNEQFF; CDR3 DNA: TGTGCCACCAGTGATTTTCCAGGGGGTTCCTACAATGAGCAGTTCTTC
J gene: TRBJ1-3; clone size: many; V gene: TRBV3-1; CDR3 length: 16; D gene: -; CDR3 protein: CASSQGLDTSGNTIYF; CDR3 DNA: TGTGCCAGCAGCCAAGGTCTGGACACCTCTGGAAACACCATATATTTT
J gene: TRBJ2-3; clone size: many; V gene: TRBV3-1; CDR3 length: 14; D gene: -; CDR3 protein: CASRGAWGADTQYF; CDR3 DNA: TGTGCCAGCCGCGGGGCGTGGGGCGCAGATACGCAGTATTTT
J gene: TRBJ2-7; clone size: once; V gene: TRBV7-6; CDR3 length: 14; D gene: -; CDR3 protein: CASSLGGTGLEQYF; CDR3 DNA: TGTGCCAGCAGCTTAGGGGGAACGGGACTCGAGCAGTACTTC
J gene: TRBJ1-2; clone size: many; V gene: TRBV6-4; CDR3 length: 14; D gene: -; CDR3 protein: CASSEGLGNYGYTF; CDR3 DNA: TGTGCCAGCAGTGAGGGTTTGGGGAACTATGGCTACACCTTC
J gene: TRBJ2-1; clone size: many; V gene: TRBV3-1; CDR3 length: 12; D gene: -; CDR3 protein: CASSLGSDEQFF; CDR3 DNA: TGTGCCAGCAGCCTAGGGAGTGATGAGCAGTTCTTC
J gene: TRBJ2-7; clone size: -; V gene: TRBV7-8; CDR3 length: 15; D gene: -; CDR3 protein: CASSRDPGRNYEQYF; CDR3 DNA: TGTGCCAGCAGCCGTGACCCGGGACGTAACTACGAGCAGTACTTC
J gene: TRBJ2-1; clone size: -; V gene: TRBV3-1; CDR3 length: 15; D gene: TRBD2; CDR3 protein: CASSQGLAVHNEQFF; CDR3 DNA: TGTGCCAGCAGCCAGGGACTAGCAGTCCACAATGAGCAGTTCTTC
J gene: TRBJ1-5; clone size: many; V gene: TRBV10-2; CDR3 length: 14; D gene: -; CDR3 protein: CASSEVSEGQPQHF; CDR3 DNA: TGCGCCAGCAGTGAAGTTTCCGAGGGACAGCCCCAGCATTTT
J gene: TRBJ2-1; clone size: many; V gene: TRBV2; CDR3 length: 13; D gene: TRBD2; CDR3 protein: CASSTHGGDEQFF; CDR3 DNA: TGTGCCAGCAGTACTCACGGGGGGGATGAGCAGTTCTTC
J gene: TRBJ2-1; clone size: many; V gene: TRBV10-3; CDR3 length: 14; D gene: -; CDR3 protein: CAISAGSQNNEQFF; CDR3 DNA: TGTGCCATCTCGGCGGGAAGCCAAAACAATGAGCAGTTCTTC
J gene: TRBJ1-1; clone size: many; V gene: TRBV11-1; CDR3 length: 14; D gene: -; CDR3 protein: CASSLQGMNTEAFF; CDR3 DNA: TGTGCCAGCAGCTTACAGGGAATGAACACTGAAGCTTTCTTT
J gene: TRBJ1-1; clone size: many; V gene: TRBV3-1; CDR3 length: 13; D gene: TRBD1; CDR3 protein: CASRGRGGTEAFF; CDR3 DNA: TGTGCCAGTAGGGGCAGGGGGGGCACTGAAGCTTTCTTT
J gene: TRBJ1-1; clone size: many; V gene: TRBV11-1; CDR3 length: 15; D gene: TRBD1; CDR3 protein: CASSLGTGTYTEAFF; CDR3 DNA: TGTGCCAGCAGCTTAGGGACAGGGACTTACACTGAAGCTTTCTTT
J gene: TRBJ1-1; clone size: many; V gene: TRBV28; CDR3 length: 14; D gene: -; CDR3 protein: CASKSWDRGTEAFF; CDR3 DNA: TGTGCCAGCAAATCGTGGGACCGGGGGACTGAAGCTTTCTTT
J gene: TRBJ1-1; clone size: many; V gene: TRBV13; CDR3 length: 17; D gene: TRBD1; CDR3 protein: CASSSRTGPPMGTEAFF; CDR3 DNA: TGTGCCAGCAGCTCTCGGACAGGGCCTCCCATGGGGACTGAAGCTTTCTTT
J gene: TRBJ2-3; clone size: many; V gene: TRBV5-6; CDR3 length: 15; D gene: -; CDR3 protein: CASSLGFGPRDTQYF; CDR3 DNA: TGTGCCAGCAGCTTGGGATTCGGGCCGAGAGATACGCAGTATTTT
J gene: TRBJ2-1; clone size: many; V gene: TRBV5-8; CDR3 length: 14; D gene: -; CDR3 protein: CASSLGQSFNEQFF; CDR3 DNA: TGTGCCAGCAGCTTGGGACAGAGTTTCAATGAGCAGTTCTTC
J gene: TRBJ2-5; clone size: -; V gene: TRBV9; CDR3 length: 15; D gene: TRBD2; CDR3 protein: CASSLQAGGQVTQYF; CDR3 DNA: TGTGCCAGCAGCCTTCAGGCGGGAGGGCAGGTGACCCAGTACTTC
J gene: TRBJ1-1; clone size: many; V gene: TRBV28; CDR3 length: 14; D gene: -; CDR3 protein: CASSFSGLNTEAFF; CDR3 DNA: TGTGCCAGCAGTTTCTCGGGACTCAACACTGAAGCTTTCTTT
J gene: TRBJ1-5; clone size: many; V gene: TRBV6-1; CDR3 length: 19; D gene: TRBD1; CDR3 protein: CASSEGWGSTGMSNQPQHF; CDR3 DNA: TGTGCCAGCAGTGAAGGGTGGGGTTCGACAGGGATGAGCAATCAGCCCCAGCATTTT
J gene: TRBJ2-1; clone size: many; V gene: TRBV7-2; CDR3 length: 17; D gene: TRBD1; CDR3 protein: CASSVAGTGVAYNEQFF; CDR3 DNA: TGTGCCAGCAGCGTCGCTGGGACAGGGGTCGCCTACAATGAGCAGTTCTTC